The 11 T cell receptor beta chains below come from one sample, sequenced in a study of shared clonotypes between healthy human individuals. The assay was immunoSEQ multiplex PCR, and TCRdb's table has in-frame clones only and misses some. In the table there are roughly 500,000 clones, 90% to 96% of which are singletons. The specimen sequenced was naive CD4+ T cells sorted from blood. Specified subset: CD45RA+ positively selected. The receptors stem from a woman aged 25 to 39 in good health.

This chain uses TRBV28 with TRBJ2-2; the D is unclear. The CDR3 contains 15 residues. Per germline, CDR1 MDHEN and CDR2 SYDVKM. The V end was cut by 4 bases, the J end by 1 base, with 10 bases between. The CDR3 nucleotides are TGTGCCAGCAGTTCCAGCCGACAGAACACCGGGGAGCTGTTTTTT. This translates into CASSSSRQNTGELFF.

This chain joins TRBV29-1 and TRBJ2-1, with TRBD1 matching over 7 bases. The CDR3 length is 15 residues. Losses at the gene ends were 7 bases for V and 5 bases for J; bases not matched to a gene: 14. Germline assignment: CDR1 SQVTM and CDR2 ANQGSEA. The CDR3 DNA reads TGCAGCGGTAAAGACAGGGATGGCCGCCACAATGAGCAGTTCTTC. It encodes CSGKDRDGRHNEQFF.

The chain carries TRBV28 and TRBJ2-5, with TRBD2 as a possible D gene (6 bases). The length of the CDR3 is 20 residues. Looked up from germline, CDR1 is MDHEN and CDR2 is SYDVKM. V shed 5 bases and J shed 1 base, with 29 bases lying between them. CDR3 sequence: CASSTRLVKLHPPSQETQYF. The DNA for the CDR3 is TGTGCCAGCAGTACTAGACTAGTCAAGCTTCACCCTCCTAGCCAAGAGACCCAGTACTTC. The whole variable domain, remainder taken from reference TRBV28 and TRBJ2-5, is DVKVTQSSRYLVKRTGEKVFLECVQDMDHENMFWYRQDPGLGLRLIYFSYDVKMKEKGDIPEGYSVSREKKERFSLILESASTNQTSMYLCASSTRLVKLHPPSQETQYFGPGTRLLVL.

V is TRBV11-3 and J is TRBJ2-1; 10 bases map to TRBD1. The V segment lost 4 bases and the J segment 0 bases; nucleotides outside the gene matches: 15. This CDR3 contains 20 residues. Germline lookup yields CDR1 SGHNT and CDR2 YENEEA. This chain's CDR3 is CASSSRGTGDAQSSYNEQFF. The CDR3 nucleotides read TGTGCCAGCAGCTCCCGGGGGACAGGGGATGCCCAATCCTCCTACAATGAGCAGTTCTTC.

The genes are TRBV12-2 and TRBJ2-7; TRBD2 is the table's D call, not checked against the DNA. TRBV12-2 constitutes a pseudogene. The CDR3 runs to 12 residues. The CDR3 nucleotides read TGTGCAAGTCGCTTTTGCGGCTACGAGCAGTACTTC. This translates into CASRFCGYEQYF.

The chain carries TRBV2 and TRBJ2-5, with 8 bases fitting TRBD1. The DNA end is a closer match to TRBJ2-7, so the J assignment may be wrong. Germline-derived CDR1 and CDR2 are SNHLY and FYNNEI. CDR3 length: 13 amino acids. Here the CDR3 DNA reads TGTGCCAGCAGTGGACAGGGGCTCTACGAGCAGTACTTC. It specifies CASSGQGLYEQYF.

This clone appeared a single time. The chain recombines TRBV6-1 with TRBJ2-7, with D uncertain. Trimming removed 5 bases at V and 2 bases at J, with 13 bases between. CDR1 and CDR2 from the germline V gene are MNHNS and SASEGT. CDR3 length: 14 residues. CDR3 nucleotides: TGTGCCAGCAGTCTGCTAGTAGTCCCCTACGAGCAGTACTTC. Protein product: CASSLLVVPYEQYF.

V is TRBV7-9 and J is TRBJ2-7; 13 nucleotides agree with TRBD2. The CDR3 length is 17 residues. The germline V gene encodes CDR1 SEHNR and CDR2 FQNEAQ (reference sequence). With V trimmed by 0 bases and J by 0 bases, 2 bases remained unmatched. CDR3 amino acids: CASSLAGTSGISYEQYF. CDR3 bases: TGTGCCAGCAGCTTAGCCGGGACTAGCGGGATCTCCTACGAGCAGTACTTC.

The J gene is TRBJ2-7, the V gene TRBV18; D remains unclear. V was clipped by 0 bases and J by 3 bases, with 6 bases between them. The CDR3 totals 13 residues. Germline CDR1 and CDR2: KGHSH and LQKENI. The CDR3 DNA reads TGTGCCAGCTCACCACCAGCGAACTACGAGCAGTACTTC. Residues: CASSPPANYEQYF.

The chain recombines TRBV1 with TRBJ2-1. TRBV1 is tagged as a pseudogene. CDR3 length: 13 residues. The DNA for the CDR3 is TGCACCAGCAGCTTCCGGGACGTCAATGAGCAGTTCTTC. Its protein product is CTSSFRDVNEQFF.

The rearrangement joins TRBV10-1 to TRBJ1-1; 9 positions agree with TRBD1. The CDR3 has 13 amino acids. V trimming: 9 bases; J trimming: 1 base; junction bases outside the gene matches: 3. Germline V gives CDR1 WNHNN, CDR2 SYGVQD (reference sequence). CDR3 nucleotide sequence: TGCGCCAGTCCGGGACAGGGGAACACTGAAGCTTTCTTT. It encodes CASPGQGNTEAFF.